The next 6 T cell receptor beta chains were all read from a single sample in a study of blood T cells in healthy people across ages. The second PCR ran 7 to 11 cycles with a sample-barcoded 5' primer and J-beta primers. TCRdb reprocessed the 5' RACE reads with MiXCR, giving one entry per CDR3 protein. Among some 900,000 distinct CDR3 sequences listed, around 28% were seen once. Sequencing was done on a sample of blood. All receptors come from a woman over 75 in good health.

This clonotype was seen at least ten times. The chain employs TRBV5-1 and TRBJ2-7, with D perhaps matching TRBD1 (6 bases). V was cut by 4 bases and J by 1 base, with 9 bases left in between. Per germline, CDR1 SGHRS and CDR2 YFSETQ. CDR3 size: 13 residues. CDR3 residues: CASSTGISYEQYF. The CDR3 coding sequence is TGCGCCAGCAGCACAGGGATTTCCTACGAGCAGTACTTC.

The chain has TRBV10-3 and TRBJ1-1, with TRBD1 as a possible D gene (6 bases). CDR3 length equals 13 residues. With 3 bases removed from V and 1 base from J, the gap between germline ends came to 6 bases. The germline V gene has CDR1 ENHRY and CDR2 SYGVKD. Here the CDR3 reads CAISEQGNTEAFF. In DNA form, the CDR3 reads TGTGCCATCAGTGAACAGGGGAACACTGAAGCTTTCTTT.

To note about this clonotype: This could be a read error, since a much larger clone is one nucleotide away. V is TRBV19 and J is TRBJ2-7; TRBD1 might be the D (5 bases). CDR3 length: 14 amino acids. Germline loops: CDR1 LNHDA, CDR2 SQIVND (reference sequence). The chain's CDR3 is CASSGLGSSYGQYF. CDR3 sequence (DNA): TGTGCCAGCTCAGGGTTGGGAAGCTCCTACGGGCAGTACTTC.

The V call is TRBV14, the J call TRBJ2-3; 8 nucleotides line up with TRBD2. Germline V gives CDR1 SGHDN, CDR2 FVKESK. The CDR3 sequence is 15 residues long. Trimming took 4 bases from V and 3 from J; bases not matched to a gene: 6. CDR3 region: CASSPSGGATDTQYF. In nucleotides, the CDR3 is TGTGCCAGCAGCCCCTCGGGGGGGGCAACAGATACGCAGTATTTT.

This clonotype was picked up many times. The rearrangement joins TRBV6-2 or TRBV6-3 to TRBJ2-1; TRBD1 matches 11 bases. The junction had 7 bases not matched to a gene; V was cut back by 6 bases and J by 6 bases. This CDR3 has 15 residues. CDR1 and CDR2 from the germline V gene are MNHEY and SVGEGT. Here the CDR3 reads CASRDPGQGGNEQFF. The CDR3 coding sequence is TGTGCCAGCAGGGACCCGGGACAGGGGGGCAATGAGCAGTTCTTC.

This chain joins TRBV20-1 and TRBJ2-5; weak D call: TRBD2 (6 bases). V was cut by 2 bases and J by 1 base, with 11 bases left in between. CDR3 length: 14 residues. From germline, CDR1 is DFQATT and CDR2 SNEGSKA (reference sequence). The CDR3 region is CSARSLASQETQYF. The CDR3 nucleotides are TGCAGTGCTAGATCCCTAGCGAGCCAAGAGACCCAGTACTTC.